Here is one TCR beta chain with its context. Antigen: not known. Clones were read by immunoSEQ multiplex PCR, and TCRdb kept only the in-frame ones, dropping some. The table records tens of thousands of clones, around 90% of them present only once. Germline V gene data show CDR1 as LGHNA and CDR2 as YNFKEQ. V shed 4 bases, J shed 0 bases, and the junction held 7 bases outside the gene matches. This CDR3 spans 16 amino acids. This specimen belongs to a study of T cells in tuberculosis. For the study at large: This South African cohort compared adolescents with or without latent tuberculosis against adults with active tuberculosis. Blood was taken before or within 7 days of anti-tuberculosis therapy. Study-level findings and limits: The TCR-beta difference was not significant; alpha differences partly reflected length.

Described time point: new active TB diagnosis, blood taken before or within 7 days of starting treatment. The TCR comes from an adult with tuberculosis. This chain uses TRBV4-2 with TRBJ2-7; TRBD2 matches 9 bases. The specimen was PBMCs, collected at tuberculosis diagnosis. The CDR3 here is CASSPHGSGSSYEQYF. The DNA of the CDR3 is TGTGCCAGCAGCCCCCATGGTAGCGGGAGCTCCTACGAGCAGTACTTC.